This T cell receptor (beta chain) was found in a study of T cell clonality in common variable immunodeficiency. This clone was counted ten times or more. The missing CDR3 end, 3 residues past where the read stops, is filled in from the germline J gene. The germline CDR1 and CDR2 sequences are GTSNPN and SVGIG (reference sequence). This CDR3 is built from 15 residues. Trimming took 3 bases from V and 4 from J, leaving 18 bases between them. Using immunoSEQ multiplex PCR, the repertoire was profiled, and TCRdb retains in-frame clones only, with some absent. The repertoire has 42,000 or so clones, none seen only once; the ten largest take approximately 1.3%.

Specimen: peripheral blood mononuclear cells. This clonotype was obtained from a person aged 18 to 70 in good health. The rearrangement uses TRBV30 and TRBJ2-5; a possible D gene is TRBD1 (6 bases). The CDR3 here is CAWRVGSRGGETQYF. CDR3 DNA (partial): TGTGCCTGGAGGGTGGGGTCCAGAGGGGGAGAGACC. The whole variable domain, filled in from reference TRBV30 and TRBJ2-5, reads SQTIHQWPATLVQPVGSPLSLECTVEGTSNPNLYWYRQAAGRGLQLLFYSVGIGQISSEVPQNLSASRPQDRQFILSSKKLLLSDSGFYLCAWRVGSRGGETQYFGPGTRLLVL.